This paragraph covers one TCR beta chain sequence. The antigen is unknown. Sequencing used immunoSEQ multiplex PCR; TCRdb keeps in-frame clones, though not all of them. This table has approximately 37,000 clones, 73% appearing once. The data originate from a study of vaccination effects on CD4 cells after COVID-19. Overall study results and limits: Most post-vaccine spike-reactive clones in convalescents were new, not infection-derived.

Pools of viral peptides were used by the ViraFEST assay to expand antigen-specific CD4+ T cells ahead of sequencing. Cells that had been cultured for approximately eleven days were the source of isolated CD4+ T cells. Sometime from March through December 2020, the person acquired a SARS-CoV-2 infection that PCR confirmed. Germline V CDR1 and CDR2: MNHEY, SVGAGI. V gave up 2 bases and J gave up 8 bases, with 12 bases separating them. CDR3 size: 13 residues. The sequenced sample was CD4+ T cells from PBMCs cultured with a peptide pool, obtained before COVID-19 vaccination. V gene TRBV6-5 combines with J gene TRBJ1-1; TRBD1 might be the D (5 bases). The clonotype originates from a human donor who had a prior SARS-CoV-2 infection. The CDR3 is CASSYLDRDEAFF. CDR3 bases: TGTGCCAGCAGTTACCTAGACCGGGACGAAGCTTTCTTT.